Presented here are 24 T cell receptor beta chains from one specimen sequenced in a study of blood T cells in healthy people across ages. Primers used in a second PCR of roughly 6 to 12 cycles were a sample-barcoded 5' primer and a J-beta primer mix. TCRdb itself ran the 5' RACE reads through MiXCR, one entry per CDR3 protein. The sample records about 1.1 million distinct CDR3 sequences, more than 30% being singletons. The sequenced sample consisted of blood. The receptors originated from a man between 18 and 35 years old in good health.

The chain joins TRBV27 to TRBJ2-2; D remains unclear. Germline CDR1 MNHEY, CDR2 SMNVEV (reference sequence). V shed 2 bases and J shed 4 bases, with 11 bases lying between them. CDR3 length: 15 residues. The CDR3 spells CASSLVADGTGELFF. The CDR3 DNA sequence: TGTGCCAGCAGTTTAGTAGCAGACGGCACCGGGGAGCTGTTTTTT.

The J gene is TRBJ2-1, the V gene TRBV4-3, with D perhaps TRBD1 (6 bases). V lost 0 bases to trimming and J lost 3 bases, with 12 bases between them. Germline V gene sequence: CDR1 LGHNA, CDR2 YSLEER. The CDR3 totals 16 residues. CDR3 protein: CASSQDRTGIYNEQFF. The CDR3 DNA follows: TGCGCCAGCAGCCAAGATCGCACAGGGATCTACAATGAGCAGTTCTTC.

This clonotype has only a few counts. CDR3 sequence: CASKGQLYEQYF. The CDR3 DNA follows: TGTGCCAGCAAGGGCCAACTATACGAGCAGTACTTC. The chain recombines TRBV2 with TRBJ2-7; D gene ambiguous. The CDR3 covers 12 residues. V lost 7 bases and J lost 4, with 11 bases in between. Germline values: CDR1 SNHLY, CDR2 FYNNEI.

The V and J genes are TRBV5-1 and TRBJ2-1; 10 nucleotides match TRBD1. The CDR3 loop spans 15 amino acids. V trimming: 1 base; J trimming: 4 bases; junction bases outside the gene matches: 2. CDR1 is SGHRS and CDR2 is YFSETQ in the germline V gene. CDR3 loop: CASSLWTGGYNEQFF. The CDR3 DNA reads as TGCGCCAGCAGCTTGTGGACAGGGGGTTACAATGAGCAGTTCTTC. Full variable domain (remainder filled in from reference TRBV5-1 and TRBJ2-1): KAGVTQTPRYLIKTRGQQVTLSCSPISGHRSVSWYQQTPGQGLQFLFEYFSETQRNKGNFPGRFSGRQFSNSRSEMNVSTLELGDSALYLCASSLWTGGYNEQFFGPGTRLTVL.

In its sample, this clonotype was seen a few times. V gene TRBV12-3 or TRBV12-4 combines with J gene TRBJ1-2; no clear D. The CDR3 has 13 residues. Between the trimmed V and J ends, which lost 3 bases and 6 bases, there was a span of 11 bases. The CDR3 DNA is TGTGCCAGCAGTTTCCATACAGACGATGGCTACACCTTC. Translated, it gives CASSFHTDDGYTF.

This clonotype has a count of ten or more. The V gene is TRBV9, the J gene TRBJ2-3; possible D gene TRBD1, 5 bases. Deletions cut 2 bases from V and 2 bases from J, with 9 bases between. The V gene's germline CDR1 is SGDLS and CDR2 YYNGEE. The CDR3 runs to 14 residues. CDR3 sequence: CASSVQGNTDTQYF. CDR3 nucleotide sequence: TGTGCCAGCAGCGTTCAGGGAAACACAGATACGCAGTATTTT.

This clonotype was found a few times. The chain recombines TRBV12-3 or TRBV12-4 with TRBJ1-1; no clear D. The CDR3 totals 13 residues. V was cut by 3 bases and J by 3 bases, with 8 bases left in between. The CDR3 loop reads CASSFIRDTEAFF. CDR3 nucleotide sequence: TGTGCCAGCAGTTTTATTCGGGACACTGAAGCTTTCTTT.

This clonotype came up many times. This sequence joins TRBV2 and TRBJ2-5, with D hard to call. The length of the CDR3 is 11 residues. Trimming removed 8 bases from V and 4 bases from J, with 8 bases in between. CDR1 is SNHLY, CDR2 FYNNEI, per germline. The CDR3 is CASLLGETQYF. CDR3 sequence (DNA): TGTGCCAGCCTGCTCGGAGAGACCCAGTACTTC.

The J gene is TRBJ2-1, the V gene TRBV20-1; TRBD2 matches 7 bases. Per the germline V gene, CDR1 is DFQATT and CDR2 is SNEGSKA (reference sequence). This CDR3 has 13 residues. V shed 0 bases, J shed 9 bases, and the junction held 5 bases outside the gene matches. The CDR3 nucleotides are TGCAGTGCTAGAGACCCCACTAGCGTTGAGCAGTTCTTC. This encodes CSARDPTSVEQFF.

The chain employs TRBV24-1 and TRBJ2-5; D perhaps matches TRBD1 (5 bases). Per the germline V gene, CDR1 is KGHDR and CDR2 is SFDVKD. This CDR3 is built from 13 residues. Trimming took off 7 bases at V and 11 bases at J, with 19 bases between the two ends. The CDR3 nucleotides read TGTGCCACCAGGGCAGGGTTTTACAATGAGCAGTACTTC. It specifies CATRAGFYNEQYF.

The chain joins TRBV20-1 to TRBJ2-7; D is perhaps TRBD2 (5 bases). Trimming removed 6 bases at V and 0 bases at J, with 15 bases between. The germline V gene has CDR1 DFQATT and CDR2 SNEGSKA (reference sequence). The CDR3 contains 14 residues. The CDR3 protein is CSAVGDRGSYEQYF. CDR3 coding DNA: TGCAGTGCAGTCGGAGACCGGGGCTCCTACGAGCAGTACTTC.

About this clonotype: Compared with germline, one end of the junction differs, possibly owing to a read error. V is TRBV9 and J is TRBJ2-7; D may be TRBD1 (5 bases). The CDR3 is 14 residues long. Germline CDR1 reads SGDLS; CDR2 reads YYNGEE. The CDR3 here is CAGSMGQRGSRQYF. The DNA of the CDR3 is TGTGCCGGCAGCATGGGCCAAAGGGGAAGTAGGCAGTACTTC.

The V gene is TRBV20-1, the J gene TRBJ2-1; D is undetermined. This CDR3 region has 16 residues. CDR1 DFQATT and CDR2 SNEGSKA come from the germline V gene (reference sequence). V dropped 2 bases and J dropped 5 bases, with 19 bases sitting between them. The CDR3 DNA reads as TGCAGTGCTAGAAGCCTTACTCATTTTAGTAACAATGAGCAGTTCTTC. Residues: CSARSLTHFSNNEQFF.

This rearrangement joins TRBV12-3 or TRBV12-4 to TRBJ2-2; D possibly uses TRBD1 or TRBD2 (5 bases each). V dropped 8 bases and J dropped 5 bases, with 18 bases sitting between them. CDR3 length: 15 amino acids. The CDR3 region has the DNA TGTGCCAGCGGTGCAGGGACGGGATTGACCGGGGAGCTGTTTTTT. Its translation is CASGAGTGLTGELFF.

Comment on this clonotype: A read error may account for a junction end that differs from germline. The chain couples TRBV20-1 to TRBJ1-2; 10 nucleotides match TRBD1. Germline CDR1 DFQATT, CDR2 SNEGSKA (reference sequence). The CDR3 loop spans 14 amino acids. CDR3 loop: CSAKGQGSNCGYTF. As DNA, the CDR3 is TGCAGTGCTAAGGGACAGGGGTCTAACTGTGGCTACACCTTC.

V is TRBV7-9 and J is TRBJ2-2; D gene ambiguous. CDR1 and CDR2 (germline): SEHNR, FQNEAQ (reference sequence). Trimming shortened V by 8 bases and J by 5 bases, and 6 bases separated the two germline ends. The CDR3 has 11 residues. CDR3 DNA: TGTGCCAGCGACGTTACCGGGGAGCTGTTTTTT. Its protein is CASDVTGELFF.

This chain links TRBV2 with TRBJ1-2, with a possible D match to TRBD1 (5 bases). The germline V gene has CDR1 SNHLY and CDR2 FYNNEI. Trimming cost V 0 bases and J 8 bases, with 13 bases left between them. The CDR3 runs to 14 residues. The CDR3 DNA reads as TGTGCCAGCAGTGAAGCGAGGGACTCCGGGGGCTACACCTTC. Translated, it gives CASSEARDSGGYTF.

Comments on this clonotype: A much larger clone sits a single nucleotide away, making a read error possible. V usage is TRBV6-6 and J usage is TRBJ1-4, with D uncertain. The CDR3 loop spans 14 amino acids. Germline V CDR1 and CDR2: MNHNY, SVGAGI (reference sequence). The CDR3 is CASRTSEINGKLFF. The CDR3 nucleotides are TGTGCCAGCAGGACCTCCGAAATTAATGGAAAACTGTTTTTT.

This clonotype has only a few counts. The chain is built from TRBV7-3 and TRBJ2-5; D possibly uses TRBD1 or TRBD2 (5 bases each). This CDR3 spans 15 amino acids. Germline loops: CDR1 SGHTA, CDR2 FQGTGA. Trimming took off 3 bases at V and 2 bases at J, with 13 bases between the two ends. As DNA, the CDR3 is TGTGCCAGCAGCTTGGGACGAGCGGAACAAGAGACCCAGTACTTC. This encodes CASSLGRAEQETQYF.

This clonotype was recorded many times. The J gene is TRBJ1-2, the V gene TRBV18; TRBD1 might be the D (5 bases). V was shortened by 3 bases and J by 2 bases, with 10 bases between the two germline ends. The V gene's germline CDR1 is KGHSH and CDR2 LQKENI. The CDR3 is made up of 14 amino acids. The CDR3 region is CASSPRDSNYGYTF. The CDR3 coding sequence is TGTGCCAGCTCACCTCGGGACTCAAACTATGGCTACACCTTC.

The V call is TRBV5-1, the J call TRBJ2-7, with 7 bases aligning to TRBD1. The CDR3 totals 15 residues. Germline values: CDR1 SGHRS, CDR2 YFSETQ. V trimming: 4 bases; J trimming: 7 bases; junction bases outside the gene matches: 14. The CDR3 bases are TGCGCCAGCAGCACCGGACAGGATGTATTCAATGAGCAGTACTTC. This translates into CASSTGQDVFNEQYF.

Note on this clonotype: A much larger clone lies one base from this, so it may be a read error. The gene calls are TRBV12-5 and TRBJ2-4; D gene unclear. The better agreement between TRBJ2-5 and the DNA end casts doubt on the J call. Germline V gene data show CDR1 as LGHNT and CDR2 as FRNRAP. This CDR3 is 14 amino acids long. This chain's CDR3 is CAGGLDGDQETQYF. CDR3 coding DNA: TGTGCTGGTGGCCTGGATGGGGACCAAGAGACCCAGTACTTC.

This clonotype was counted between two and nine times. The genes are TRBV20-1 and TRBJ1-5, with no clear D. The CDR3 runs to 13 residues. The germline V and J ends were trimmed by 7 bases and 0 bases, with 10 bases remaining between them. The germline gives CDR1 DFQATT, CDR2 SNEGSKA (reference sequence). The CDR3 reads CSVLQDSNQPQHF. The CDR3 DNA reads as TGCAGTGTTCTTCAGGATAGCAATCAGCCCCAGCATTTT.

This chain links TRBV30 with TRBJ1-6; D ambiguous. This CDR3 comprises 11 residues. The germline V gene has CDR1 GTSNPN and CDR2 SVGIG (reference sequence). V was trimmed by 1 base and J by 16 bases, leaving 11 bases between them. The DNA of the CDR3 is TGTGCCTGGAGTGGGGGTTCATGGCTCCACTTT. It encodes CAWSGGSWLHF.